A selection of T cell receptor beta chains follows, all from one sample in a study of cytomegalovirus exposure and HLA in healthy donors. Method: immunoSEQ multiplex PCR; TCRdb's copy keeps in-frame clones and lacks some. The sample yields some 130,000 clones, about 80% seen once. The source material was PBMCs. The receptors originated from a human donor in good health. Both conserved end residues are part of each CDR3. Fields, in order: clone size, CDR3 length, J gene, V gene, D gene, CDR3 DNA, CDR3 protein. D genes are given only for firm matches. Clone size is given for some rows only: seen once, a few or many times, or a class if the clone is expanded.

>-|18|TRBJ2-6|TRBV2|-
TGTGCCAGCCGCGGGGAGCACAGGCCCCTCTCTGGGGCCAACGTCCTGACTTTC
CASRGEHRPLSGANVLTF
>-|13|TRBJ1-1|TRBV11-2|-
TGTGCCAGCAGAATTAGGGGGGGAACTGAAGCTTTCTTT
CASRIRGGTEAFF
>-|15|TRBJ1-2|TRBV27|-
TGTGCCAGCAGTGCTACAGGAAGGGGCTGGGATGGCTACACCTTC
CASSATGRGWDGYTF
>few|15|TRBJ1-4|TRBV4-1|-
TGCGCCAGCAGCCAAGGGACTGGGATGGTTGAAAAACTGTTTTTT
CASSQGTGMVEKLFF
>-|17|TRBJ2-5|TRBV7-9|TRBD2
TGTGCCAGCAGCCCTATCCTCGGGACTAGCGGGAAAGAGACCCAGTACTTC
CASSPILGTSGKETQYF
>-|15|TRBJ2-1|TRBV6-5|TRBD1
TGTGCCAGCAGTTACGACAGGGAAGGCATAAGCGAGCAGTTCTTC
CASSYDREGISEQFF
>-|16|TRBJ1-4|TRBV25-1|TRBD1
TGTGCCAGCAGTGAGACAGGGGGTAGTGCTAATGAAAAACTGTTTTTT
CASSETGGSANEKLFF
>-|16|TRBJ2-7|TRBV4-2|TRBD2
TGTGCCAGCAGCCGGGCCGGACTAGCGGGGGCGTGGGAGCAGTACTTC
CASSRAGLAGAWEQYF
>-|15|TRBJ1-5|TRBV10-3|-
TGTGCCATCAGTGAGTCAAGGGGCTGGGATCAGCCCCAGCATTTT
CAISESRGWDQPQHF
>-|19|TRBJ2-5|TRBV7-9|-
TGTGCCAGCAGCTTAGAATTTGGTCAGGGACTACACACAGGGGAGACCCAGTACTTC
CASSLEFGQGLHTGETQYF
>few|11|TRBJ2-3|TRBV20-1|-
TGCAGGTTCGGAGGTGTAACTTTTGGGTATTTT
CRFGGVTFGYF
>-|14|TRBJ1-1|TRBV6-5|-
TGTGCCAGCAGTTACAGCGTTCCAAACACTGAAGCTTTCTTT
CASSYSVPNTEAFF
>-|15|TRBJ2-5|TRBV18|TRBD1
TGTGCCAGCTCACTAAGACAGGGGGAGGAAGAGACCCAGTACTTC
CASSLRQGEEETQYF
>-|14|TRBJ1-4|TRBV7-9|TRBD1
TGTGCCAGCAGCTCGACAGGGTCGAATGAAAAACTGTTTTTT
CASSSTGSNEKLFF
>-|16|TRBJ2-1|TRBV10-3|TRBD1
TGTGCCATCGTCGGGACAGGACCGAAAAGCCACAATGAGCAGTTCTTC
CAIVGTGPKSHNEQFF
>-|14|TRBJ1-5|TRBV27|-
TGTGCCAGCAGTGTGGGACTGAGGGATCAGCCCCAGCATTTT
CASSVGLRDQPQHF
>-|16|TRBJ2-7|TRBV5-8|-
TGTGCCAGCAGCTTGTTCTCGATACGAGTATTATACGAGCAGTACTTC
CASSLFSIRVLYEQYF
>-|14|TRBJ1-1|TRBV5-6|TRBD1
TGTGCCAGCAGCTTGGAACACAGGGGGTCTGAAGCTTTCTTT
CASSLEHRGSEAFF
>-|14|TRBJ1-2|TRBV19|-
TGTGCCAGTACTAAAATGGACCGGGAGTATGGCTACACCTTC
CASTKMDREYGYTF
>-|15|TRBJ2-3|TRBV6-1|TRBD2
TGTGCCAGCAGTCGACTAGCGGGAGGCACAGATACGCAGTATTTT
CASSRLAGGTDTQYF
>-|15|TRBJ2-7|TRBV7-2|TRBD2
TGTGCCAGCAGCTCCGCCGGGACTAGTATCCACGAGCAGTACTTC
CASSSAGTSIHEQYF
>few|15|TRBJ1-1|TRBV19|-
TGTGCCAGTAGTATGGGCTGGAAAAGAAACACTGAAGCTTTCTTT
CASSMGWKRNTEAFF
>-|15|TRBJ1-4|TRBV6-6|-
TGTGCCAGCAGGGGGGCTCCTGCAACTAATGAAAAACTGTTTTTT
CASRGAPATNEKLFF
>few|12|TRBJ2-4|TRBV6-1|-
TGTGCCAGCAGTGATGGGCTAGCACTGGCGTACTTC
CASSDGLALAYF
>-|17|TRBJ1-4|TRBV7-8|-
TGTGCCAGCAGCCAACCACAGTCTTCATTTTGGAATGAAAAACTGTTTTTT
CASSQPQSSFWNEKLFF
>-|14|TRBJ1-5|TRBV19|-
TGTGCCAGTAGTACCGACAGTTATAATCAGCCCCAGCATTTT
CASSTDSYNQPQHF
>-|12|TRBJ1-1|TRBV28|-
TGTGCCAGCAGTTTATATAGGGGGGAAGCTTTCTTT
CASSLYRGEAFF
>-|12|TRBJ2-4|TRBV5-1|-
TGCGCCAGCAGCCCGGACTCAAACATTCAGTACTTC
CASSPDSNIQYF
>-|14|TRBJ2-7|TRBV27|TRBD1
TGTGCCAGCAGTTTCCAGACAGGGGCTACCGAGCAGTACTTC
CASSFQTGATEQYF
>-|11|TRBJ2-7|TRBV19|-
TGTGCCAGTAGTAGCAGCTACGAGCAGTACTTC
CASSSSYEQYF
>once|12|TRBJ2-3|TRBV7-9|-
TGTTCCAGCAGCTTAGAGGGGGATACGCAGTATTTT
CSSSLEGDTQYF
>-|14|TRBJ2-7|TRBV5-6|TRBD2
TGTGCCAGCAGCTTGGCGGGGGGCTCCTACGAGCAGTACTTC
CASSLAGGSYEQYF
>-|14|TRBJ2-1|TRBV7-7|TRBD1
TGTGCCAGCAGCTCCTTAGGGGGCTGGAATGAGCAGTTCTTC
CASSSLGGWNEQFF
>-|15|TRBJ2-3|TRBV19|TRBD2
TGTGCCAGTAGTAGGCTAAGCGGGGGGGCCGATACGCAGTATTTT
CASSRLSGGADTQYF
>-|13|TRBJ1-2|TRBV19|-
TGTGCCAGTAGTAGAGGCAGCCCTTATGGCTACACCTTC
CASSRGSPYGYTF
>-|14|TRBJ2-1|TRBV25-1|-
TGTGCCAGCAGTGATTCTTTCCCGGGGAATGAGCAGTTCTTC
CASSDSFPGNEQFF
>-|16|TRBJ1-5|TRBV7-8|TRBD1
TGTGCCAGCAGCATACTTACGACAGGGCACAATCAGCCCCAGCATTTT
CASSILTTGHNQPQHF
>-|15|TRBJ1-3|TRBV7-2|TRBD1
TGTGCCAGCAGCCCCATGACAGGGGAGGCAAACACCATATATTTT
CASSPMTGEANTIYF
>few|14|TRBJ2-7|TRBV14|TRBD1
TGTGCCAGCAGCCAAGGACAGGGGGCCGGCGAGCAGTACTTC
CASSQGQGAGEQYF
>-|15|TRBJ1-3|TRBV9|-
TGTGCCAGCAGCGTAGATGTGTACTCTGGAAACACCATATATTTT
CASSVDVYSGNTIYF
>-|15|TRBJ2-1|TRBV13|-
TGTGCCAGCAGCGCTAACCAAGACAGGAACAATGAGCAGTTCTTC
CASSANQDRNNEQFF
>once|14|TRBJ1-1|TRBV4-1|-
TGCGCCAGCAGCCCCCAGGAAACCAACACTGAAGCTTTCTTT
CASSPQETNTEAFF
>-|18|TRBJ1-4|TRBV28|-
TGTGCCAGCAGTTCGGCTGGGATTCAGGGGTCTTTTAATGAAAAACTGTTTTTT
CASSSAGIQGSFNEKLFF
>-|14|TRBJ2-7|TRBV29-1|TRBD1
TGCAGCGTCTTCATTGGGACAGGGGTCCACGAGCAGTACTTC
CSVFIGTGVHEQYF
>-|13|TRBJ2-5|TRBV10-2|-
TGCGCCAGCAGCGGAGGGTACCAAGAGACCCAGTACTTC
CASSGGYQETQYF
>-|15|TRBJ2-5|TRBV11-1|TRBD1
TGTGCCAGCAGCCCGGGACAGGGGTTGGGAGAGACCCAGTACTTC
CASSPGQGLGETQYF
>-|13|TRBJ2-7|TRBV28|-
TGTGCCAGCAAGAGGACGGGAACCTACGAGCAGTACTTC
CASKRTGTYEQYF
>few|14|TRBJ1-6|TRBV4-1|-
TGCGCCAGCAGCCCTTATTTCGATAATTCACCCCTCCACTTT
CASSPYFDNSPLHF